In its sample, the clone carrying this T cell receptor (beta chain) was seen a few times. These data come from a study of CD8+ T cells in alopecia areata. Once RNA had been extracted, it was reverse transcribed into cDNA to act as the sequencing template. The repertoire was sequenced with immunoSEQ multiplex PCR; TCRdb's copy has only in-frame clones and lacks some. Of roughly 210,000 clones listed, roughly 40% are singletons. Treatment meaning: oral pan-JAK inhibitor, 5-10 mg twice daily. V shed 5 bases and J 1 base; nucleotides not matched to a gene: 12. CDR1 is SQVTM and CDR2 is ANQGSEA in the germline V gene. This CDR3 has 17 residues.

The chain employs TRBV29-1 and TRBJ2-7, with 12 bases lining up with TRBD2. The sequence was obtained from a human donor with alopecia areata. The sequencing used CD4+ T cells sorted from blood, collected around week 36, from a patient treated with tofacitinib. CDR3 region: CSVKGLAGPGGSYEQYF. The CDR3 DNA reads TGCAGCGTTAAAGGACTAGCGGGACCCGGGGGGTCCTACGAGCAGTACTTC.